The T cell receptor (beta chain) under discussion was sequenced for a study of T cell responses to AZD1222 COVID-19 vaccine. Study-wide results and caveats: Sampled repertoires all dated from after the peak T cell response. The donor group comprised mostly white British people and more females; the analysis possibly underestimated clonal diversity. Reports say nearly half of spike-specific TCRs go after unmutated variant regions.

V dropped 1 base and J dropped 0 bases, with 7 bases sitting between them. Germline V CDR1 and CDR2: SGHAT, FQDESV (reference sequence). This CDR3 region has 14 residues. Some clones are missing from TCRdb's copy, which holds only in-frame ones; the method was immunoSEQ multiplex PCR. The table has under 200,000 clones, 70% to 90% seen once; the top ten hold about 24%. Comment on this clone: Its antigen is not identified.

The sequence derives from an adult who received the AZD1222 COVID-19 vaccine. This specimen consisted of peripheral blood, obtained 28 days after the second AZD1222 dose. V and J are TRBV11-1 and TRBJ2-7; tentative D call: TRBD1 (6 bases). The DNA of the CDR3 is TGTGCCAGCAGCTTAGGGGGGCGCTCCTACGAGCAGTACTTC. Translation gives CASSLGGRSYEQYF.